The clone carrying this TCR beta chain was seen many times. The CDR3 is 12 residues long. The V gene lost 4 bases and the J gene lost 7 bases, with 8 bases spanning the gap. Germline V gene lookup returns CDR1 LNHDA and CDR2 SQIVND (reference sequence). This specimen comes from a study of T cells in Graves' hyperthyroidism and ophthalmopathy. Amplification of TCR beta CDR3 regions was performed using RNA transcripts as template. The study used the HTBI primer set for a first-round RT-PCR of the TCR CDR3. TCRdb redid the calling of the multiplex PCR reads with MiXCR, one entry per CDR3 protein. The table includes about 270,000 distinct CDR3 sequences, around 25% detected once.

What was sequenced was blood. The chain combines TRBV19 with TRBJ1-5; D is undetermined. The receptor was isolated from a woman aged 35 to 49 with Graves' ophthalmopathy. The CDR3, as DNA: TGTGCCAGTAGTAAAAGCGGCCAGCCCCAGCATTTT. Residues: CASSKSGQPQHF.